These T cell receptor beta chains were read from a single sample in a study of blood T cells in healthy people across ages. TCRdb re-analysed the 5' RACE reads in MiXCR, keeping a single row per CDR3 protein. The sample yields about 2 million distinct CDR3 sequences, approximately 50% seen once. What was sequenced was blood. The source of these receptors is a woman aged 40 to 49 in good health. Each CDR3 is given with its conserved first and last residue. Fields, in order: D gene, J gene, clone size, V gene, CDR3 DNA, CDR3 protein. The D gene is left open where the match is weak. Clone size is given for some rows only: seen once, a few or many times, or a class if the clone is expanded.

.,TRBJ2-5,.,TRBV2,TGTGCCAGCAGTTTCCGGGACGCCTTTTTAGAGACCCAGTACTTC,CASSFRDAFLETQYF
.,TRBJ2-7,.,TRBV27,TGTGCCAGCAGTTCCTCTTACAGAGATTCCCCTTACGAGCAGTACTTC,CASSSSYRDSPYEQYF
.,TRBJ2-7,few,TRBV6-5,TGTGCCAGCACCTACGCGGGGTCCTACGAGCAGTACTTC,CASTYAGSYEQYF
TRBD2,TRBJ2-5,.,TRBV20-1,TGCAGTGCTAGAGATCAAGAGGGAGGGCAGAACCAAGAGACCCAGTACTTC,CSARDQEGGQNQETQYF
.,TRBJ2-1,few,TRBV6-6,TGTGCCAGCAGTTACGAGGGCCGTAATGAGCAGTTCTTC,CASSYEGRNEQFF
.,TRBJ2-1,.,TRBV2,TGTGCCAGCAGTGACTTGACCCTACGGGGGACTCGGTACAATGAGCAGTTCTTC,CASSDLTLRGTRYNEQFF
.,TRBJ2-7,.,TRBV6-6,TGTGCCAGCAGTTTATCAGGGAACCTCTACGAGCAGTACTTC,CASSLSGNLYEQYF
.,TRBJ2-3,.,TRBV29-1,TGCAGCGTTCGCGGGACATTGGACGGCACAGATACGCAGTATTTT,CSVRGTLDGTDTQYF
.,TRBJ2-3,few,TRBV6-5,TGTGCCACCAACCGGGGGAAGAGCACGGATACGCAGTATTTT,CATNRGKSTDTQYF
.,TRBJ2-5,few,TRBV4-3,TGCGCCAGCAGCCAAGATCTTTTCGGCGGACAACAAGAGACCCAGTACTTC,CASSQDLFGGQQETQYF
.,TRBJ2-7,few,TRBV29-1,TGCAGCGTCGGACAGACTGCCTGGGAGGGCGAGCAGTACTTC,CSVGQTAWEGEQYF
TRBD2,TRBJ2-7,.,TRBV2,TGTGCCACTTCGGAGCGGGGAGCCCACAATGAGCAGTACTTC,CATSERGAHNEQYF
TRBD1,TRBJ1-2,.,TRBV6-2/TRBV6-3,TGTGCCAGCAGTTACGACCGGACAGGGACCACCTTC,CASSYDRTGTTF
.,TRBJ2-7,.,TRBV20-1,TGCAGTGCTGCACCCGGGACATCTTTACCCTACGAGCAGTACTTC,CSAAPGTSLPYEQYF
TRBD1,TRBJ1-6,.,TRBV20-1,TGCAGTGCTAGAGGACAGGGGGCTGGTTCACCCCTCCACTTT,CSARGQGAGSPLHF
.,TRBJ2-7,.,TRBV15,TGTGCCACCAGCAGAGATAGGGGCCCCCAGTACGAGCAGTACTTC,CATSRDRGPQYEQYF
TRBD2,TRBJ2-3,.,TRBV4-3,TGCGCCAGCAGTCCTAGCGGGGGGATCTACACAGATACGCAGTATTTT,CASSPSGGIYTDTQYF
.,TRBJ1-2,.,TRBV11-2,TGTGCCAGCAGCGTACAGCGGGATGGCTACACCTTC,CASSVQRDGYTF
.,TRBJ2-1,.,TRBV3-1,TGTGCCAGCAGCCCTTGGACCCAGGGGTCCTACAATGAGCAGTTCTTC,CASSPWTQGSYNEQFF
TRBD1,TRBJ2-1,.,TRBV28,TGTGCCAGCATCAACCTTGGACAGGGGAGGTACAATGAGCAGTTCTTC,CASINLGQGRYNEQFF